Sequencing of this T cell receptor (beta chain) was carried out in a study of patients and donors after allogeneic stem cell transplantation. The CDR3 is 19 residues long. Losses at the gene ends were 0 bases for V and 5 bases for J; bases not matched to a gene: 17. Germline V gene data show CDR1 as SGHRS and CDR2 as YFSETQ. This clonotype was seen more than once but under ten times. Via MiXCR, TCRdb re-called the RT-PCR reads, giving one row per CDR3 protein. Of about 57,000 distinct CDR3 sequences in the sample, about an eighth are singletons; the top ten hold less than 35%. The V call is TRBV5-1, the J call TRBJ2-4; 7 nucleotides line up with TRBD1. The clonotype originates from a human donor who was either an allogeneic HSCT recipient or a stem cell or donor lymphocyte infusion donor (not recorded which). It is not recorded whose cells these are; they may come from a transplant donor. The sample was blood, either unsorted or a sorted T cell fraction (not recorded which). CDR3 in DNA: TGCGCCAGCAGCTTGGCGGAAAGGGGGCAGGCTTTTTCCGAAAACATTCAGTACTTC. Translated: CASSLAERGQAFSENIQYF.